This T cell receptor (beta chain) was profiled in a study of T cells after yellow fever vaccination. Study-wide points: Researchers cautioned that FACS-sorted repertoires could harbor abundant clonotypes contaminating from the bulk population.

5'RACE template switching produced TCR cDNA carrying a universal primer site and UMIs. One entry per CDR3 protein, called by TCRdb with MiXCR from the 5' RACE reads. The sample shows some 70,000 distinct CDR3 sequences, just over 6.5% of them seen only once. This clonotype was recorded at least ten times. Its target is unknown. The CDR3 loop spans 19 amino acids. The V gene's germline CDR1 is MDHEN and CDR2 SYDVKM. Unmatched junction bases numbered 14, after V lost 3 bases and J lost 7 bases. The sequence was obtained from a man between 18 and 35 years old who received the YFV17D yellow fever vaccine. The chain has TRBV28 and TRBJ2-4; 14 bases are shared with TRBD2. Sequenced material: CD8+ T cells sorted from PBMCs, taken around 45 days after the first yellow fever vaccination. This CDR3 reads CASSLAVGLAGGLGNIQYF. CDR3 nucleotides: TGTGCCAGCAGTTTGGCCGTAGGACTAGCGGGGGGCCTGGGGAACATTCAGTACTTC.